This TCR beta chain derives from a study of T cell responses to AZD1222 COVID-19 vaccine. This clone was counted only a few times. Sequencing used immunoSEQ multiplex PCR; TCRdb keeps in-frame clones, though not all of them. The table shows about 140,000 clones, with more than 75% occurring only once. The CDR3 totals 15 residues. The V gene lost 1 base and the J gene lost 8 bases, with 15 bases spanning the gap. Germline V gene data show CDR1 as LGHDT and CDR2 as YNNKEL (reference sequence). Specimen: peripheral blood, collected on day 0 of AZD1222 vaccination. The V and J genes are TRBV3-1 (or the pseudogene TRBV3-2) and TRBJ1-5; no firm D call. The sequence was obtained from an adult in good health. CDR3: CASSQGNQAGKPQHF. Written as DNA, the CDR3 is TGTGCCAGCAGCCAAGGAAATCAGGCGGGGAAGCCCCAGCATTTT.